Listed here are 30 T cell receptor beta chains from one sample, sequenced in a study of blood T cell repertoires in COVID-19. Sequencing was performed with immunoSEQ multiplex PCR; in TCRdb, only in-frame clones are kept and a portion is missing. The repertoire includes about 340,000 clones, around 87% of them detected once, and over 6% sits in the top ten. The specimen sequenced was peripheral blood. The receptors here all came from a woman aged 45-65 years with COVID-19, enrolled during active disease.

The chain combines TRBV5-6 with TRBJ2-1; 7 bases map to TRBD1. V lost 4 bases, J lost 2 bases, and 9 bases stayed unmatched. Germline lookup yields CDR1 SGHDT and CDR2 YYEEEE. This CDR3 is built from 16 residues. The CDR3 reads CASSLEFGTAYNEQFF. For the CDR3, the DNA is TGTGCCAGCAGCCTGGAGTTCGGGACAGCCTACAATGAGCAGTTCTTC. The full variable domain, its missing parts supplied by reference TRBV5-6 and TRBJ2-1, is DAGVTQSPTHLIKTRGQQVTLRCSPKSGHDTVSWYQQALGQGPQFIFQYYEEEERQRGNFPDRFSGHQFPNYSSELNVNALLLGDSALYLCASSLEFGTAYNEQFFGPGTRLTVL.

The V call is TRBV5-1, the J call TRBJ2-1; TRBD1 agrees at 10 bases. CDR3 size: 15 residues. Germline V gene lookup returns CDR1 SGHRS and CDR2 YFSETQ. V was pared by 3 bases and J by 9 bases, with 9 bases of the junction left unmatched. CDR3 loop: CASSSAGQGTGEQFF. In DNA, the CDR3 is TGCGCCAGCAGCTCGGCGGGACAGGGGACGGGTGAGCAGTTCTTC.

The genes are TRBV7-2 and TRBJ2-3, with D unclear. V was pared by 8 bases and J by 3 bases, with 15 bases between. The CDR3 sequence is 14 residues long. CDR1 and CDR2 from the germline V gene are SGHTA and FQGNSA. CDR3 in amino acids: CASSSSRTTDTQYF. The CDR3 DNA reads TGTGCCAGCTCGAGTAGCCGAACAACAGATACGCAGTATTTT.

The V call is TRBV3-1 (or the pseudogene TRBV3-2), the J call TRBJ1-1; D might be TRBD1 (6 bases). Trimming stripped 2 bases from V and 8 bases from J, with 15 bases between. This CDR3 has 14 residues. The germline V gene encodes CDR1 LGHDT and CDR2 YNNKEL (reference sequence). The CDR3 spells CASSQLRQGLEAFF. CDR3 in DNA: TGTGCCAGCAGCCAACTCCGCCAGGGGTTAGAAGCTTTCTTT.

Only a few counts were recorded for this clone. The chain recombines TRBV10-3 with TRBJ1-2; D gene unclear. The V gene lost 11 bases and the J gene lost 8 bases, with 21 bases spanning the gap. Germline V lookup: CDR1 ENHRY, CDR2 SYGVKD. The CDR3 runs 13 residues. CDR3: CAAALGGVRGYTF. The CDR3 DNA sequence: TGTGCCGCCGCCCTCGGCGGGGTGCGGGGCTACACCTTC.

This chain connects TRBV5-5 to TRBJ2-2; tentative D call: TRBD1 (5 bases). The V and J ends lost 1 base and 11 bases respectively, with 15 bases between them. The CDR3 is 14 residues long. Germline lookup yields CDR1 SGHKS and CDR2 YYEKEE (reference sequence). In nucleotides, the CDR3 is TGTGCCAGCAGCTTGATGTTCTGGGGCCCTGAGCTGTTTTTT. This sequence encodes CASSLMFWGPELFF.

The rearrangement links TRBV11-3 to TRBJ1-1; TRBD1 matches at 7 bases. Trimming at V came to 7 bases and at J to 11 bases, leaving 19 bases not matched to a gene. The CDR3 contains 15 residues. The germline CDR1 and CDR2 sequences are SGHNT and YENEEA. For the CDR3, the DNA is TGTGCCAGCATCGAAGGGGGACGGACGACAGGGAGGGCTTTCTTT. Its translation is CASIEGGRTTGRAFF.

The chain uses TRBV4-1 and TRBJ2-7; TRBD1 matches at 9 bases. The V gene's germline CDR1 is MGHRA and CDR2 YSYEKL. V was clipped by 5 bases and J by 2 bases; unmatched bases: 7. The CDR3 has 15 amino acids. CDR3 in DNA: TGCGCCAGCAGCTTGGGGACAGGGTTGGCCTACGAGCAGTACTTC. Protein: CASSLGTGLAYEQYF.

The chain has TRBV2 and TRBJ2-5, with 9 bases aligning to TRBD1. The CDR3 covers 14 residues. The ends lost 6 bases at V and 5 bases at J; junction bases unmatched: 7. Germline values: CDR1 SNHLY, CDR2 FYNNEI. The CDR3 region has the DNA TGTGCCAGCAGGACAGGGGGTAGCGGGGAGACCCAGTACTTC. Translation: CASRTGGSGETQYF.

The CDR3 loop reads CASSRTGYEQYF. The CDR3 DNA reads TGTGCCAGCAGTAGGACAGGCTACGAGCAGTACTTC. The V call is TRBV5-8, the J call TRBJ2-7, with 7 positions matching TRBD1. J gave up 3 bases and V 5 bases, and 2 bases lay outside the gene matches. This CDR3 contains 12 residues. CDR1 is SGHTS, CDR2 YDEGEE, per germline.

The chain links TRBV6-5 to TRBJ2-2; D call uncertain. The CDR3 is 12 amino acids. Germline CDR1 MNHEY, CDR2 SVGAGI. V lost 8 bases, J lost 2 bases, and 6 bases lay in between. CDR3 sequence reads: CASHSNTGELFF. CDR3 nucleotide sequence: TGTGCCAGCCACAGTAACACCGGGGAGCTGTTTTTT.

This clone was picked up a small number of times. CDR3 in amino acids: CASSPQHSDYTGELFF. Written as DNA, the CDR3 is TGTGCCAGCAGCCCCCAACATAGCGATTACACCGGGGAGCTGTTTTTT. V usage is TRBV11-3 and J usage is TRBJ2-2, with D possibly being TRBD2 (5 bases). This CDR3 spans 16 amino acids. CDR1 is SGHNT and CDR2 is YENEEA in the germline V gene. V shed 5 bases and J shed 3 bases, with 16 bases lying between them.

This chain connects TRBV5-8 to TRBJ2-2; D is possibly TRBD2 (6 bases). Per germline, CDR1 SGHTS and CDR2 YDEGEE. V shed 3 bases and J shed 7 bases, with 19 bases lying between them. This CDR3 contains 16 residues. CDR3 amino acids: CASSSRMTRGYGELFF. CDR3 nucleotides: TGTGCCAGCAGCTCCCGAATGACTAGAGGCTACGGGGAGCTGTTTTTT.

The sample holds one count of this clone. As DNA, the CDR3 is TGCGCCAGCAGTGTTGGTCAGGTTTTTTGCAATGAGCAGTTCTTC. Translation gives CASSVGQVFCNEQFF. The V call is TRBV10-1, the J call TRBJ2-1; D ambiguous. V lost 4 bases and J 6 bases, leaving 16 bases between the germline ends. CDR3 length: 15 residues. Germline V lookup: CDR1 WNHNN, CDR2 SYGVQD (reference sequence).

This chain connects TRBV19 to TRBJ2-1; TRBD2 matches 15 bases. CDR3 length equals 17 residues. Germline values: CDR1 LNHDA, CDR2 SQIVND (reference sequence). Trimming at V came to 4 bases and at J to 4 bases, leaving 5 bases not matched to a gene. The CDR3 protein is CASSTGTSGRQYNEQFF. The CDR3 nucleotides read TGTGCCAGTAGTACCGGGACTAGCGGGAGGCAATACAATGAGCAGTTCTTC. Full variable domain (remainder filled in from reference TRBV19 and TRBJ2-1): DGGITQSPKYLFRKEGQNVTLSCEQNLNHDAMYWYRQDPGQGLRLIYYSQIVNDFQKGDIAEGYSVSREKKESFPLTVTSAQKNPTAFYLCASSTGTSGRQYNEQFFGPGTRLTVL.

This sequence joins TRBV4-1 and TRBJ2-3; TRBD2 is a possible D gene (7 bases). V lost 6 bases to trimming and J lost 2 bases, with 24 bases between them. The CDR3 has 18 amino acids. Germline V gene sequence: CDR1 MGHRA, CDR2 YSYEKL. Written as DNA, the CDR3 is TGCGCCAGCAGTTCCAGCCGCGGGGCAGGGGACTACACAGATACGCAGTATTTT. It specifies CASSSSRGAGDYTDTQYF.

This sequence joins TRBV28 and TRBJ1-5; TRBD1 aligns across 9 bases. The CDR3 totals 14 residues. V was pared by 5 bases and J by 7 bases, with 6 bases of the junction left unmatched. Per germline, CDR1 MDHEN and CDR2 SYDVKM. CDR3 nucleotide sequence: TGTGCCAGCAGTCCGGGACAGGGCGGACAGCCCCAGCATTTT. Amino acid sequence: CASSPGQGGQPQHF. Supplemented by reference TRBV28 and TRBJ1-5, the full variable domain reads DVKVTQSSRYLVKRTGEKVFLECVQDMDHENMFWYRQDPGLGLRLIYFSYDVKMKEKGDIPEGYSVSREKKERFSLILESASTNQTSMYLCASSPGQGGQPQHFGDGTRLSIL.

To note about this clone: This could be a read error, since a much larger clone is one nucleotide away. The identical CDR3 is also encoded by other nucleotide sequences in the sample. The genes are TRBV27 and TRBJ1-1; tentatively, D is TRBD1 (5 bases). The CDR3 sequence is 14 residues long. Germline V CDR1 and CDR2: MNHEY, SMNVEV (reference sequence). Deletions cut 2 bases from V and 0 bases from J, with 7 bases between. In DNA, the CDR3 is TGTGCCAGCAGTTTAGGGGCCATGAACACTGAAGCTTTCTTT. It codes for CASSLGAMNTEAFF.

The chain has TRBV4-1 and TRBJ1-2, with D unresolved. The V end lost 0 bases, the J end lost 5 bases, and 16 bases lay between the germline ends. Per germline, CDR1 MGHRA and CDR2 YSYEKL. CDR3 length equals 16 residues. The CDR3 DNA reads TGCGCCAGCAGCCAAGATAACCTGACACCACGATATGGCTACACCTTC. Amino acid sequence: CASSQDNLTPRYGYTF.

The chain has TRBV7-2 and TRBJ1-4; D remains ambiguous. The CDR3 extends over 14 amino acids. V lost 5 bases and J 8 bases, leaving 15 bases between the germline ends. Per the germline V gene, CDR1 is SGHTA and CDR2 is FQGNSA. The CDR3 DNA follows: TGTGCCAGCAGCCCCCCAGGACGGGAGGAAAAACTGTTTTTT. Its translation: CASSPPGREEKLFF.

This clone appeared a few times. This chain uses TRBV19 with TRBJ2-7, with D uncertain. This CDR3 spans 13 amino acids. CDR1 is LNHDA, CDR2 SQIVND, per germline (reference sequence). The V end was cut by 3 bases, the J end by 1 base, with 7 bases between. The CDR3 nucleotides are TGTGCCAGTAGTATTACAGCATCCTACGAGCAGTACTTC. This translates into CASSITASYEQYF.

The rearrangement links TRBV7-9 to TRBJ1-5, with no clear D. This CDR3 is 16 amino acids long. Per the germline V gene, CDR1 is SEHNR and CDR2 is FQNEAQ (reference sequence). Trimming took 5 bases from V and 0 from J, leaving 14 bases between them. The CDR3 sequence: CASSPLDGHSNQPQHF. CDR3 coding DNA: TGTGCCAGCAGCCCTCTGGATGGGCATAGCAATCAGCCCCAGCATTTT.

J is TRBJ1-1 and V is TRBV20-1, with a tentative D call TRBD1 (5 bases). Per the germline V gene, CDR1 is DFQATT and CDR2 is SNEGSKA (reference sequence). V shed 5 bases and J shed 1 base, with 14 bases lying between them. CDR3 length: 14 residues. The CDR3 coding sequence is TGCAGTGCTCGTGACTCGACAGAGAACACTGAAGCTTTCTTT. Encoded protein: CSARDSTENTEAFF.

This chain joins TRBV28 and TRBJ2-1, with D possibly being TRBD2 (6 bases). Per the germline V gene, CDR1 is MDHEN and CDR2 is SYDVKM. Between the trimmed V and J ends, which lost 1 base and 9 bases, there was a span of 7 bases. The CDR3 runs to 12 residues. This chain's CDR3 is CASSLLLAEQFF. For the CDR3, the DNA is TGTGCCAGCAGTTTATTACTAGCTGAGCAGTTCTTC.

This chain uses TRBV29-1 with TRBJ1-6; TRBD1 matches 7 bases. This CDR3 is built from 13 residues. V shed 6 bases, J shed 2 bases, and the junction held 1 base outside the gene matches. Germline V gene lookup returns CDR1 SQVTM and CDR2 ANQGSEA. CDR3 region: CSVGTAYNSPLHF. The CDR3 DNA is TGCAGCGTCGGGACAGCCTATAATTCACCCCTCCACTTT. Full variable domain (outside the CDR3, taken from reference TRBV29-1 and TRBJ1-6): SAVISQKPSRDICQRGTSLTIQCQVDSQVTMMFWYRQQPGQSLTLIATANQGSEATYESGFVIDKFPISRPNLTFSTLTVSNMSPEDSSIYLCSVGTAYNSPLHFGNGTRLTVT.

The chain recombines TRBV4-1 with TRBJ2-7; D might be TRBD2 (5 bases). The V and J ends lost 1 base and 3 bases respectively, with 7 bases between them. Germline CDR1 MGHRA, CDR2 YSYEKL. There are 13 residues in the CDR3. CDR3 sequence (DNA): TGCGCCAGCAGCCAAGTCCGGGACTACGAGCAGTACTTC. Residues: CASSQVRDYEQYF.

The chain employs TRBV7-6 and TRBJ1-5; tentatively, D is TRBD1 (6 bases). This CDR3 is built from 17 residues. The V and J ends lost 4 bases and 0 bases respectively, with 16 bases between them. Germline V gene data show CDR1 as SGHVS and CDR2 as FNYEAQ. CDR3 in DNA: TGTGCCAGCAGCTCTTCGGGACAAATCTTTAGCAATCAGCCCCAGCATTTT. Protein sequence: CASSSSGQIFSNQPQHF.

The chain combines TRBV6-5 with TRBJ2-6; 7 positions match TRBD1. With V trimmed by 6 bases and J by 4 bases, 6 bases remained unmatched. The CDR3 covers 15 residues. Germline CDR1 and CDR2: MNHEY and SVGAGI. CDR3 region: CASRPTGAGANVLTF. The CDR3 coding sequence is TGTGCCAGCAGACCTACAGGGGCGGGGGCCAACGTCCTGACTTTC.

V and J are TRBV10-3 and TRBJ1-2, with 12 bases fitting TRBD1. Germline values: CDR1 ENHRY, CDR2 SYGVKD. The ends lost 6 bases at V and 8 bases at J; junction bases unmatched: 7. The CDR3 extends over 14 amino acids. The CDR3 spells CAISPPGQGAGYTF. The DNA of the CDR3 is TGTGCCATCAGCCCTCCGGGACAGGGGGCGGGCTACACCTTC.

The J gene is TRBJ2-1, the V gene TRBV15; D gene unclear. This CDR3 comprises 13 residues. In germline, CDR1 is LNHNV, CDR2 YYDKDF (reference sequence). V lost 6 bases, J lost 8 bases, and 14 bases lay in between. The CDR3 here is CATSPSLYHEQFF. The DNA of the CDR3 is TGTGCCACCAGTCCTTCTCTATACCATGAGCAGTTCTTC.